This TCR beta chain was recorded in a study of T cell responses to AZD1222 COVID-19 vaccine. Study conclusions and caveats: The number of AZD1222 recipients seropositive at baseline was only 6 or 7.

TCRdb's table, derived via immunoSEQ multiplex PCR, lists solely in-frame clones and lacks some. The sample carries 150,000 or so clones, about 92% recorded once. V gave up 4 bases and J gave up 2 bases; unmatched junction bases: 7. Germline CDR1 LGHNA, CDR2 YNFKEQ. CDR3 size: 15 residues. In the case of this clone: Its antigen is as yet unknown.

Source: peripheral blood, taken 28 days after the second AZD1222 dose. J is TRBJ2-7 and V is TRBV4-2, with 8 bases aligning to TRBD1. The clonotype was recovered from an adult who received the AZD1222 COVID-19 vaccine. The CDR3 sequence: CASSPDRGSPYEQYF. The CDR3, as DNA: TGTGCCAGCAGCCCAGACAGGGGCTCCCCCTACGAGCAGTACTTC.